These 21 T cell receptor beta chains share one sample of origin, sequenced in a study of cytomegalovirus exposure and HLA in healthy donors. The study ran its PCR with 60 Vbeta and 13 Jbeta primers. Clones were read by immunoSEQ multiplex PCR, and TCRdb kept only the in-frame ones, dropping some. The table records around 170,000 clones, approximately 81% of them present only once. The specimen sequenced was PBMCs. The receptor set was obtained from a boy aged 2 to 10 in good health and CMV-seronegative.

V usage is TRBV27 and J usage is TRBJ2-2; D might be TRBD1 (7 bases). The CDR3 runs to 16 residues. The germline gives CDR1 MNHEY, CDR2 SMNVEV (reference sequence). The V end lost 2 bases, the J end lost 5 bases, and 15 bases lay between the germline ends. The CDR3 loop is CASSLRRQGGTGELFF. CDR3 sequence (DNA): TGTGCCAGCAGTTTAAGGCGGCAGGGGGGAACCGGGGAGCTGTTTTTT.

This clone was observed once. This chain's CDR3 is CAISEGQGSSYNEQFF. For the CDR3, the DNA is TGTGCCATCAGTGAAGGACAGGGGAGCTCCTACAATGAGCAGTTCTTC. The chain is built from TRBV10-3 and TRBJ2-1; 9 positions agree with TRBD1. Per germline, CDR1 ENHRY and CDR2 SYGVKD. The ends lost 3 bases at V and 0 bases at J; junction bases unmatched: 3. The CDR3 is 16 residues long.

As DNA, the CDR3 is TGCGCCAGCAGCTTGGGTAAGGGGACAGCTTCCACAGATACGCAGTATTTT. Translated: CASSLGKGTASTDTQYF. The chain is built from TRBV5-1 and TRBJ2-3, with 7 nucleotides matching TRBD1. Germline CDR1 is SGHRS and CDR2 is YFSETQ. The CDR3 runs 17 residues. V shed 0 bases and J 2 bases; nucleotides not matched to a gene: 9.

The chain is built from TRBV5-4 and TRBJ1-3; the match to TRBD1 covers 9 bases. After removal of 4 bases from V and 2 bases from J, the junction contained 7 bases not matched to a gene. In germline, CDR1 is SGHNT, CDR2 YYREEE (reference sequence). The CDR3 spans 16 residues. In DNA, the CDR3 is TGTGCCAGCAGCCCAGGGACAGGGCTCACTGGAAACACCATATATTTT. Protein product: CASSPGTGLTGNTIYF.

CDR3 DNA sequence: TGCAGCGCCTTAGCCACGATGACAGATACGCAGTATTTT. Its translation is CSALATMTDTQYF. The chain couples TRBV29-1 to TRBJ2-3; D is unresolved. V was cut by 7 bases and J by 3 bases, with 14 bases left in between. The germline gives CDR1 SQVTM, CDR2 ANQGSEA. The CDR3 length is 13 residues.

The table lists this clone with a few counts. The genes are TRBV12-5 and TRBJ1-4; TRBD1 matches 7 bases. There are 15 residues in the CDR3. The V segment lost 5 bases and the J segment 10 bases; nucleotides outside the gene matches: 13. CDR1 LGHNT and CDR2 FRNRAP come from the germline V gene. For the CDR3, the DNA is TGTGCTAGTGGTGCGTGGGACAGCCGGGTTGGAAAACTGTTTTTT. Translation gives CASGAWDSRVGKLFF. Complete variable domain (other parts from reference TRBV12-5 and TRBJ1-4): DARVTQTPRHKVTEMGQEVTMRCQPILGHNTVFWYRQTMMQGLELLAYFRNRAPLDDSGMPKDRFSAEMPDATLATLKIQPSEPRDSAVYFCASGAWDSRVGKLFFGSGTQLSVL.

This chain uses TRBV4-2 with TRBJ2-7, with 11 nucleotides matching TRBD2. Germline CDR1 and CDR2: LGHNA and YNFKEQ. The CDR3 covers 16 residues. The V gene end was trimmed by 4 bases and the J gene end by 3 bases; junction bases not matched to a gene: 8. CDR3 DNA: TGTGCCAGCAGCCTTTCCCTAGCGGGAGGAAGCTACGAGCAGTACTTC. It codes for CASSLSLAGGSYEQYF.

This rearrangement joins TRBV11-2 to TRBJ2-7; TRBD2 matches at 7 bases. Germline values: CDR1 SGHAT, CDR2 FQNNGV. With 5 bases clipped from V and 0 bases from J, the junction kept 7 bases outside the gene matches. CDR3 length: 15 residues. The DNA for the CDR3 is TGTGCCAGCAGCCGAGTCGGCGGGAGCTCCTACGAGCAGTACTTC. Protein: CASSRVGGSSYEQYF.

The chain has TRBV18 and TRBJ1-2; 9 bases agree with TRBD1. Germline V CDR1 and CDR2: KGHSH, LQKENI. This CDR3 has 15 residues. V lost 3 bases to trimming and J lost 4 bases; unmatched junction nucleotides: 6. CDR3 amino acids: CASSPQGQGLYGYTF. The CDR3 DNA reads TGTGCCAGCTCACCCCAAGGACAGGGGCTCTATGGCTACACCTTC.

The chain has TRBV19 and TRBJ1-1; TRBD1 agrees at 7 bases. The CDR3 is made up of 17 amino acids. Germline V gene lookup returns CDR1 LNHDA and CDR2 SQIVND (reference sequence). Trimming at V came to 6 bases and at J to 1 base, leaving 14 bases not matched to a gene. CDR3 nucleotides: TGTGCCAGTAGGAAGGGACCGACAGGGACGCCGAACACTGAAGCTTTCTTT. Translating gives CASRKGPTGTPNTEAFF.

This rearrangement joins TRBV27 to TRBJ2-5; D may be TRBD2 (6 bases). The last part of the DNA fits TRBJ2-7 better; the J call may be wrong. The CDR3 consists of 15 residues. Looked up from germline, CDR1 is MNHEY and CDR2 is SMNVEV (reference sequence). The CDR3 DNA reads as TGTGCCAGCAGCCCTGAGAGTAGCGGACACTACGAGCAGTACTTC. Translated: CASSPESSGHYEQYF.

This clone was observed a single time. J is TRBJ2-3 and V is TRBV13, with a possible D match to TRBD2 (5 bases). Per the germline V gene, CDR1 is PRHDT and CDR2 is FYEKMQ (reference sequence). This CDR3 region has 14 residues. Trimming left V 2 bases short and J 2 bases short, with 8 bases between. This chain's CDR3 is CASSLTSLTDTQYF. Here the CDR3 DNA reads TGTGCCAGCAGCTTAACTAGTCTCACAGATACGCAGTATTTT.

The rearrangement uses TRBV19 and TRBJ1-2; TRBD1 agrees at 7 bases. The germline V gene has CDR1 LNHDA and CDR2 SQIVND (reference sequence). CDR3 size: 17 residues. V shed 5 bases and J 0 bases; nucleotides not matched to a gene: 12. The CDR3 region is CASSPGTRQGTNYGYTF. The CDR3 DNA reads as TGTGCCAGTAGTCCAGGGACGCGACAGGGCACTAACTATGGCTACACCTTC.

V is TRBV6-1 and J is TRBJ1-1; TRBD1 matches 8 bases. CDR3 length: 14 amino acids. The germline gives CDR1 MNHNS, CDR2 SASEGT. Trimming took 7 bases from V and 1 from J; bases not matched to a gene: 5. In nucleotides, the CDR3 is TGTGCCAGCACCCCGGACAGGGAGAACACTGAAGCTTTCTTT. Translating gives CASTPDRENTEAFF.

This chain uses TRBV6-7 with TRBJ1-2; unclear D gene. TRBV6-7 is labeled an ORF, and its function is uncertain. The CDR3 consists of 16 residues. The germline V and J ends were trimmed by 2 bases and 1 base, with 14 bases remaining between them. The CDR3 loop is CASSYATLDFNYGYTF. CDR3 in DNA: TGTGCCAGCAGTTACGCAACTTTAGATTTTAACTATGGCTACACCTTC.

J is TRBJ1-2 and V is TRBV15; 7 nucleotides line up with TRBD1. The length of the CDR3 is 14 residues. Germline assignment: CDR1 LNHNV and CDR2 YYDKDF (reference sequence). V lost 1 base to trimming and J lost 8 bases; unmatched junction nucleotides: 7. The DNA for the CDR3 is TGTGCCACCAGCAGAGCGACAGGGTCTATGGGCTACACCTTC. It translates to CATSRATGSMGYTF.

This chain connects TRBV4-2 to TRBJ2-1, with 10 bases lining up with TRBD2. The germline V gene has CDR1 LGHNA and CDR2 YNFKEQ. This CDR3 has 17 residues. V shed 4 bases, J shed 4 bases, and the junction held 10 bases outside the gene matches. The CDR3 nucleotides are TGTGCCAGCAGCCCACTTTACGGGACTAGCGAGTACAATGAGCAGTTCTTC. Its translation is CASSPLYGTSEYNEQFF.

V gene TRBV19 combines with J gene TRBJ2-2; 7 bases align to TRBD2. V was clipped by 8 bases and J by 6 bases; unmatched bases: 9. The germline V gene has CDR1 LNHDA and CDR2 SQIVND (reference sequence). The CDR3 covers 14 residues. CDR3 sequence: CASGQGGRSGELFF. The CDR3 DNA sequence: TGTGCCAGTGGGCAGGGAGGGCGGTCCGGGGAGCTGTTTTTT.

The chain links TRBV27 to TRBJ2-1; tentatively, D is TRBD1 (5 bases). There are 17 residues in the CDR3. Germline CDR1 reads MNHEY; CDR2 reads SMNVEV (reference sequence). Trimming stripped 8 bases from V and 4 bases from J, with 24 bases between. DNA of the CDR3: TGTGCCAGCCTCGCGTGGGGCCCGGGCGGCCTTTACAATGAGCAGTTCTTC. This sequence encodes CASLAWGPGGLYNEQFF.

V gene TRBV4-1 combines with J gene TRBJ1-4; D is uncertain. The CDR3 has 15 residues. V lost 0 bases, J lost 4 bases, and 9 bases lay in between. Germline CDR1 reads MGHRA; CDR2 reads YSYEKL. CDR3 in DNA: TGCGCCAGCAGCCAAGATGTCAGATATAATGAAAAACTGTTTTTT. The encoded protein is CASSQDVRYNEKLFF.

The V and J genes are TRBV11-3 and TRBJ2-2; D is perhaps TRBD2 (7 bases). Germline CDR1 and CDR2: SGHNT and YENEEA. This CDR3 comprises 16 residues. V shed 5 bases and J shed 6 bases, with 19 bases lying between them. The CDR3 coding sequence is TGTGCCAGCAGCACCAGGGAGGGGACAAAGGCCGGGGAGCTGTTTTTT. Its translation is CASSTREGTKAGELFF.